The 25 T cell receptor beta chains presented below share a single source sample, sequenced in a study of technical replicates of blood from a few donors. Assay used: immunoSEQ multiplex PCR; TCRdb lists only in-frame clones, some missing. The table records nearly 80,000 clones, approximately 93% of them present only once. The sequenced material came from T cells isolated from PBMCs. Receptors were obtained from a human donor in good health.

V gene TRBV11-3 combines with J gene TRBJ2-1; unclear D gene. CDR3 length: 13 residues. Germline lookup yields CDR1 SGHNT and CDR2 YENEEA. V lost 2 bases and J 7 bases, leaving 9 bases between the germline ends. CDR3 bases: TGTGCCAGCAGCTTAAGTCCCGGGAATGAGCAGTTCTTC. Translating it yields CASSLSPGNEQFF.

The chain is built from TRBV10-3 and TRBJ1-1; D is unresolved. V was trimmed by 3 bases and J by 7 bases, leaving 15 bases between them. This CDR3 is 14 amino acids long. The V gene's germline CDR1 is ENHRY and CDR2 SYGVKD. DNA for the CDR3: TGTGCCATCAGTGATCCGGAGGGATACTTTGAAGCTTTCTTT. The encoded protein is CAISDPEGYFEAFF.

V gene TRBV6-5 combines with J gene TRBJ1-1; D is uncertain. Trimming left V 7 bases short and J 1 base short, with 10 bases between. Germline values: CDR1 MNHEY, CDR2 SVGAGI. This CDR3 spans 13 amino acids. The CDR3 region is CASIGGPNTEAFF. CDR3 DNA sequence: TGTGCCAGCATCGGAGGCCCGAACACTGAAGCTTTCTTT.

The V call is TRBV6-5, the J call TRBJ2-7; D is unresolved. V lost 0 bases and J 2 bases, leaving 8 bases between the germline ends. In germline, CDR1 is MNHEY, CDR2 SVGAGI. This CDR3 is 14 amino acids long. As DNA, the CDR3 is TGTGCCAGCAGTTACTCTCACAGTACCTACGAGCAGTACTTC. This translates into CASSYSHSTYEQYF.

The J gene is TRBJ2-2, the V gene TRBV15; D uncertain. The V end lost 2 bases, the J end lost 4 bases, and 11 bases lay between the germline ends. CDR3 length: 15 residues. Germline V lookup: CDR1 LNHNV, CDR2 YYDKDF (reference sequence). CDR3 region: CATSRSLEITGELFF. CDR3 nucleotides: TGTGCCACCAGCAGATCCTTGGAGATCACCGGGGAGCTGTTTTTT.

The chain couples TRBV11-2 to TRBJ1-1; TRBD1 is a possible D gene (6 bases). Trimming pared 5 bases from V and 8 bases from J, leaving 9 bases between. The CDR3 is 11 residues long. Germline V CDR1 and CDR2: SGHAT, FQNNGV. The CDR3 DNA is TGTGCCAGCAGCCAAGACAGGGAAGCTTTCTTT. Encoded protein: CASSQDREAFF.

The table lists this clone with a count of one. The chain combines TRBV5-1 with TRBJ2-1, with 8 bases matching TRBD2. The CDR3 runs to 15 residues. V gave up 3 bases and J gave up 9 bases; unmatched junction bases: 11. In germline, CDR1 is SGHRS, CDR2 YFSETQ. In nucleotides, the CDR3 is TGCGCCAGCAGCTCATCCGGGACTAGTAGAAGTGAGCAGTTCTTC. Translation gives CASSSSGTSRSEQFF. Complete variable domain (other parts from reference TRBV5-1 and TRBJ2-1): KAGVTQTPRYLIKTRGQQVTLSCSPISGHRSVSWYQQTPGQGLQFLFEYFSETQRNKGNFPGRFSGRQFSNSRSEMNVSTLELGDSALYLCASSSSGTSRSEQFFGPGTRLTVL.

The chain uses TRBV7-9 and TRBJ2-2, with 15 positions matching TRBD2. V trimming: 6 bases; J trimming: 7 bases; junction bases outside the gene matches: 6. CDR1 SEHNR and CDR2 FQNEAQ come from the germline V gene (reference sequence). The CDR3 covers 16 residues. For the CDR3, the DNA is TGTGCCAGCAGACTCCGGACTAGCGGGAGGGGCGGGGAGCTGTTTTTT. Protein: CASRLRTSGRGGELFF.

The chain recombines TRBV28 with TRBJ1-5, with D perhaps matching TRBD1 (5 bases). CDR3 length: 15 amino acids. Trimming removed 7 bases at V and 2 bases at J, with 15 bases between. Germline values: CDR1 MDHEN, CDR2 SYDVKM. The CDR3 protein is CASTPSGGGNQPQHF. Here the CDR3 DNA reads TGTGCCAGCACCCCCTCGGGGGGTGGCAATCAGCCCCAGCATTTT.

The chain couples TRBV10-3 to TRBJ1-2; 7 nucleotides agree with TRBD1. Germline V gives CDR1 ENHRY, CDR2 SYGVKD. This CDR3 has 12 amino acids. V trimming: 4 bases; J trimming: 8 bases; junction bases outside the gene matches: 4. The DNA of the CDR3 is TGTGCCATCAGTGGACAGGGTTTCGGCTACACCTTC. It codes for CAISGQGFGYTF.

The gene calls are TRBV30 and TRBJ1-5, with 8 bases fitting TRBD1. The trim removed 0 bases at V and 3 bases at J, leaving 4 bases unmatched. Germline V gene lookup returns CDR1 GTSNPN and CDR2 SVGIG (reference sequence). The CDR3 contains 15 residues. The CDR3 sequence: CAWSVMTGANQPQHF. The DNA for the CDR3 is TGTGCCTGGAGTGTTATGACAGGGGCCAATCAGCCCCAGCATTTT.

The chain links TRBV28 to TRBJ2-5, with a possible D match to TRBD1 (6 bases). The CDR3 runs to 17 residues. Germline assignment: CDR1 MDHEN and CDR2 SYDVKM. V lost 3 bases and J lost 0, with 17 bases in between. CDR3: CASSFQRTGTDQETQYF. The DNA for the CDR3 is TGTGCCAGCAGTTTCCAGCGTACAGGGACCGACCAAGAGACCCAGTACTTC.

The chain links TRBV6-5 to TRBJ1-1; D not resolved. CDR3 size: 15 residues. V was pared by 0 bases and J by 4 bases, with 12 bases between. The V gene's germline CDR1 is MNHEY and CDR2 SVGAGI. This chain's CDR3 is CASSYSAAWSTEAFF. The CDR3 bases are TGTGCCAGCAGTTACTCGGCGGCCTGGAGCACTGAAGCTTTCTTT.

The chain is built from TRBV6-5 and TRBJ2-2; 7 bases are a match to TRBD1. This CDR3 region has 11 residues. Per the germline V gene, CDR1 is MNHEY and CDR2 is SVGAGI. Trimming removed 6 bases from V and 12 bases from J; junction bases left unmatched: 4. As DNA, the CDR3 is TGTGCCAGCAGCCGGGACAGTAAGCTGTTTTTT. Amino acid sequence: CASSRDSKLFF.

Here the CDR3 reads CAWSVLRGTELFF. The CDR3 coding sequence is TGTGCCTGGAGTGTACTAAGGGGGACAGAACTGTTTTTT. The V gene is TRBV30, the J gene TRBJ1-4, with 7 nucleotides matching TRBD1. From germline, CDR1 is GTSNPN and CDR2 SVGIG (reference sequence). J was trimmed by 12 bases and V by 0 bases; bases with no gene match: 7. The CDR3 extends over 13 amino acids.

CDR3 nucleotide sequence: TGTGCCAGCTCCCCTCAGTCCAATCAGCCCCAGCATTTT. It encodes CASSPQSNQPQHF. J is TRBJ1-5 and V is TRBV18; D is ambiguous. The CDR3 extends over 13 amino acids. Trimming took 6 bases from V and 3 from J, leaving 9 bases between them. From germline, CDR1 is KGHSH and CDR2 LQKENI.

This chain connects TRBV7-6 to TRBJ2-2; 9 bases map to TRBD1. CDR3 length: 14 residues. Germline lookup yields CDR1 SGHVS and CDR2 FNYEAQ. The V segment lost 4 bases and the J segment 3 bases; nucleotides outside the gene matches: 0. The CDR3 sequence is CASSWTGDTGELFF. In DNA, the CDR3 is TGTGCCAGCAGCTGGACAGGGGACACCGGGGAGCTGTTTTTT.

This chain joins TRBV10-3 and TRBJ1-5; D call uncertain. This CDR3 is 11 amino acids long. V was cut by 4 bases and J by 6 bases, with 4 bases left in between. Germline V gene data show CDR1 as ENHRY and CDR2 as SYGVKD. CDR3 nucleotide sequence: TGTGCCATCAGTGCTAGTCAGCCCCAGCATTTT. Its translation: CAISASQPQHF.

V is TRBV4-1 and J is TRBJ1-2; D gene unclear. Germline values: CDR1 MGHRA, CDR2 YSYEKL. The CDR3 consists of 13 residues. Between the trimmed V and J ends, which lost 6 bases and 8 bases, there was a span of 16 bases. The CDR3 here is CASRVTGDRGYTF. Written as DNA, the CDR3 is TGCGCCAGCAGGGTTACGGGAGACCGAGGCTACACCTTC.

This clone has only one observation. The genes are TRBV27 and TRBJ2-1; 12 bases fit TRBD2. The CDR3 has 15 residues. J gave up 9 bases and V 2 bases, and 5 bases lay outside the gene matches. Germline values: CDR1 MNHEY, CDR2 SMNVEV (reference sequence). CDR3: CASSLRLAGGSEQFF. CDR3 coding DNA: TGTGCCAGCAGTTTAAGGCTAGCGGGAGGGAGTGAGCAGTTCTTC.

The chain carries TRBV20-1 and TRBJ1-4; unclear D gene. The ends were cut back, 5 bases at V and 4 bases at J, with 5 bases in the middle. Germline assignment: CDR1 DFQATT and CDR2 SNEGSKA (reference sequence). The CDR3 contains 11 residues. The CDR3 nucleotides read TGCAGTGCTTCTATTAATGAAAAACTGTTTTTT. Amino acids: CSASINEKLFF.

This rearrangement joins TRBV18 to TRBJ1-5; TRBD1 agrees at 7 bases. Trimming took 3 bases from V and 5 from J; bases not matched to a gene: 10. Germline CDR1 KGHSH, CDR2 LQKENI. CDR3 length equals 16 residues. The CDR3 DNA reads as TGTGCCAGCTCACCGGTGGGGTCAGGGGGGCATCAGCCCCAGCATTTT. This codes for CASSPVGSGGHQPQHF.

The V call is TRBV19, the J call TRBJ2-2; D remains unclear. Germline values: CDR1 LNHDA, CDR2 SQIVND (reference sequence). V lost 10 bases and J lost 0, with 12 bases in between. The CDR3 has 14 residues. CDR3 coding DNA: TGTGCCATAACAGATCCTGCGAACACCGGGGAGCTGTTTTTT. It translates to CAITDPANTGELFF.

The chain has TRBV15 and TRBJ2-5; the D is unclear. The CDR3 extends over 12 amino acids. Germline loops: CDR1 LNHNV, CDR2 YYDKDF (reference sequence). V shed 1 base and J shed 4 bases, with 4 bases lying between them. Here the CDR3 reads CATSRAGETQYF. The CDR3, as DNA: TGTGCCACCAGCAGAGCGGGAGAGACCCAGTACTTC.

CDR3 loop: CASSPSVSGQGTYEQYF. The CDR3 nucleotides read TGTGCCAGCTCACCATCGGTTTCGGGACAGGGGACTTACGAGCAGTACTTC. The chain employs TRBV18 and TRBJ2-7; 10 bases line up with TRBD1. Germline-derived CDR1 and CDR2 are KGHSH and LQKENI. The V segment lost 2 bases and the J segment 4 bases; nucleotides outside the gene matches: 11. CDR3 length: 17 amino acids.